The 28 T cell receptor beta chains given below trace back to one sample, sequenced in a study of shared clonotypes between healthy human individuals. This table comes from immunoSEQ multiplex PCR, and its TCRdb copy is limited to in-frame clones, with some not included. In the table there are more than 2 million clones, 95% of which are singletons. Sequenced material: naive CD4+ T cells sorted from blood. Subset here: CD45RA+ positively selected. The receptor set was obtained from a man aged 18 to 30 in good health.

The rearrangement joins TRBV18 to TRBJ2-5; perhaps TRBD2 as D (6 bases). The CDR3 loop spans 16 amino acids. Germline values: CDR1 KGHSH, CDR2 LQKENI. With 6 bases removed from V and 2 bases from J, the gap between germline ends came to 19 bases. The CDR3 is CASSSPLRGIQETQYF. DNA for the CDR3: TGTGCCAGCTCCTCCCCACTTCGGGGGATACAAGAGACCCAGTACTTC.

The rearrangement joins TRBV30 to TRBJ2-1, with TRBD2 matching 8 bases. Germline V gene sequence: CDR1 GTSNPN, CDR2 SVGIG (reference sequence). The CDR3 is made up of 12 amino acids. CDR3 in DNA: TGTGGGGCGGGAGGTCTCTACAATGAGCAGTTCTTC. Amino acid sequence: CGAGGLYNEQFF. Together with reference TRBV30 and TRBJ2-1, the CDR3 gives the full variable domain: SQTIHQWPATLVQPVGSPLSLECTVEGTSNPNLYWYRQAAGRGLQLLFYSVGIGQISSEVPQNLSASRPQDRQFILSSKKLLLSDSGFYLCGAGGLYNEQFFGPGTRLTVL.

The chain recombines TRBV16 with TRBJ1-2, with 7 bases matching TRBD1. The CDR3 covers 14 residues. Germline CDR1 and CDR2: KGHSY and FQNENV. The trim removed 2 bases at V and 4 bases at J, leaving 4 bases unmatched. CDR3 sequence (DNA): TGTGCCAGCAGCCAAAGGGGGCCCGCCTATGGCTACACCTTC. This gives the protein CASSQRGPAYGYTF.

CDR3: CASSYGQWTDGYTF. In nucleotides, the CDR3 is TGTGCCAGCAGTTACGGGCAGTGGACGGACGGCTACACCTTC. The rearrangement joins TRBV6-5 to TRBJ1-2; D call uncertain. The CDR3 consists of 14 residues. CDR1 MNHEY and CDR2 SVGAGI come from the germline V gene. V shed 2 bases and J shed 8 bases, with 15 bases lying between them.

Remarks on this clone: Other DNA sequences in the same sample also yield this CDR3. The chain uses TRBV20-1 and TRBJ1-1; possibly TRBD1 for D (6 bases). V lost 4 bases, J lost 3 bases, and 6 bases lay in between. This CDR3 comprises 11 residues. Germline-derived CDR1 and CDR2 are DFQATT and SNEGSKA (reference sequence). Here the CDR3 DNA reads TGCAGTGCTAAGGGGGACACTGAAGCTTTCTTT. Protein product: CSAKGDTEAFF.

The V and J genes are TRBV11-2 and TRBJ2-2, with 10 bases fitting TRBD1. Germline values: CDR1 SGHAT, CDR2 FQNNGV. Germline trimming cut 2 bases from V and 0 bases from J; bases unmatched to any gene: 9. This CDR3 comprises 19 residues. CDR3 sequence: CASSLRGTGASANTGELFF. The CDR3, as DNA: TGTGCCAGCAGCTTACGAGGGACAGGGGCGTCCGCGAACACCGGGGAGCTGTTTTTT.

The chain employs TRBV5-4 and TRBJ2-5; 7 bases map to TRBD2. Trimming removed 4 bases from V and 2 bases from J; junction bases left unmatched: 5. The germline V gene encodes CDR1 SGHNT and CDR2 YYREEE (reference sequence). The CDR3 loop spans 14 amino acids. CDR3 sequence: CASSAGVLQETQYF. The CDR3 nucleotides are TGTGCCAGCAGCGCGGGGGTACTGCAAGAGACCCAGTACTTC.

Of note for this clone: This specimen includes other DNA sequences encoding the same CDR3. The chain links TRBV5-1 to TRBJ2-5; 11 nucleotides agree with TRBD2. This CDR3 comprises 16 residues. CDR1 and CDR2 (germline): SGHRS, YFSETQ. The V segment lost 0 bases and the J segment 1 base; nucleotides outside the gene matches: 2. The CDR3 protein is CASSLALAGGQETQYF. CDR3 coding DNA: TGCGCCAGCAGCTTGGCCCTAGCGGGGGGCCAAGAGACCCAGTACTTC.

V gene TRBV25-1 combines with J gene TRBJ1-2; D is perhaps TRBD1 (5 bases). This CDR3 contains 12 residues. Trimming cost V 5 bases and J 4 bases, with 8 bases left between them. Per the germline V gene, CDR1 is MGHDK and CDR2 is SYGVNS. The DNA of the CDR3 is TGTGCCAGCAGTCAGGGTACCTATGGCTACACCTTC. Translating it yields CASSQGTYGYTF.

The CDR3 sequence: CASSPKKVASGGPQNIQYF. In DNA, the CDR3 is TGTGCCAGCTCACCAAAAAAAGTCGCTAGCGGGGGGCCACAAAACATTCAGTACTTC. V usage is TRBV18 and J usage is TRBJ2-4; 11 bases agree with TRBD2. Germline assignment: CDR1 KGHSH and CDR2 LQKENI. The CDR3 runs 19 residues. V lost 2 bases, J lost 5 bases, and 14 bases stayed unmatched.

The V and J genes are TRBV5-1 and TRBJ1-2, with 9 bases that match TRBD1. Unmatched junction bases numbered 4, after V lost 4 bases and J lost 3 bases. Germline V gene lookup returns CDR1 SGHRS and CDR2 YFSETQ. The CDR3 totals 14 residues. The chain's CDR3 is CASSADRGDYGYTF. The DNA for the CDR3 is TGCGCCAGCAGCGCGGACAGGGGAGACTATGGCTACACCTTC.

V gene TRBV6-5 combines with J gene TRBJ2-7; a possible D gene is TRBD2 (6 bases). The CDR3 loop spans 14 amino acids. Germline V lookup: CDR1 MNHEY, CDR2 SVGAGI. V lost 3 bases and J 2 bases, leaving 11 bases between the germline ends. CDR3 protein: CASSYTGETYEQYF. CDR3 coding DNA: TGTGCCAGCAGTTATACGGGAGAAACCTACGAGCAGTACTTC.

The V and J genes are TRBV5-8 and TRBJ1-1; D is unresolved. V was clipped by 4 bases and J by 1 base, with 8 bases between them. Germline V lookup: CDR1 SGHTS, CDR2 YDEGEE. The CDR3 sequence is 13 residues long. The CDR3 sequence: CASSPRPNTEAFF. The CDR3 DNA reads TGTGCCAGCAGCCCCCGTCCGAACACTGAAGCTTTCTTT.

This rearrangement joins TRBV2 to TRBJ1-6; the D is unclear. Per the germline V gene, CDR1 is SNHLY and CDR2 is FYNNEI. The CDR3 runs 15 residues. Trimming left V 1 base short and J 10 bases short, with 14 bases between. The CDR3 nucleotides read TGTGCCAGCAGTGAAGAGGTGGGGAACGAGTCACCCCTCCACTTT. Translation gives CASSEEVGNESPLHF.

This clone was picked up one time. The rearrangement uses TRBV29-1 and TRBJ2-5, with D tentatively TRBD1 or TRBD2 (5 bases each). CDR1 SQVTM and CDR2 ANQGSEA come from the germline V gene. V was pared by 5 bases and J by 5 bases, with 15 bases between. This CDR3 spans 13 amino acids. This CDR3 reads CSVWGPISETQYF. In DNA form, the CDR3 reads TGCAGCGTTTGGGGACCCATTTCTGAGACCCAGTACTTC.

The gene calls are TRBV6-1 and TRBJ2-7, with D possibly TRBD1 on 6 matching bases. CDR1 MNHNS and CDR2 SASEGT come from the germline V gene. V was clipped by 3 bases and J by 6 bases, with 18 bases between them. The CDR3 is 15 residues long. The DNA of the CDR3 is TGTGCCAGCAGTGACCCAGGGGCAAACTTGGGCGAGCAGTACTTC. Translating gives CASSDPGANLGEQYF.

This sequence joins TRBV7-9 and TRBJ2-3, with a weak D call TRBD2 (6 bases). The CDR3 loop spans 14 amino acids. The V end lost 1 base, the J end lost 6 bases, and 11 bases lay between the germline ends. CDR1 and CDR2 (germline): SEHNR, FQNEAQ (reference sequence). DNA of the CDR3: TGTGCCAGCAGCTTAGAACTAGCAGGTGATACGCAGTATTTT. It specifies CASSLELAGDTQYF.

The rearrangement uses TRBV25-1 and TRBJ1-4; a weak D match, TRBD1 (6 bases). V lost 3 bases, J lost 8 bases, and 10 bases lay in between. The germline gives CDR1 MGHDK, CDR2 SYGVNS. CDR3 length: 13 amino acids. For the CDR3, the DNA is TGTGCCAGCAGTGATCAGGGGAAGGAAAAACTGTTTTTT. This sequence encodes CASSDQGKEKLFF.

The J gene is TRBJ1-1, the V gene TRBV18; no clear D. Germline V gives CDR1 KGHSH, CDR2 LQKENI. V shed 5 bases and J shed 2 bases, with 12 bases lying between them. This CDR3 spans 14 amino acids. The CDR3 DNA reads TGTGCCAGCTCATCTCTGGAGGGTAACACTGAAGCTTTCTTT. Translation: CASSSLEGNTEAFF.

The J gene is TRBJ1-2, the V gene TRBV4-1; D is unresolved. Germline V lookup: CDR1 MGHRA, CDR2 YSYEKL. The V gene lost 1 base and the J gene lost 4 bases, with 16 bases spanning the gap. The CDR3 sequence is 16 residues long. DNA for the CDR3: TGCGCCAGCAGCCAAGCGGAGGCGGAGAACCTCTATGGCTACACCTTC. It is translated as CASSQAEAENLYGYTF.

The chain recombines TRBV7-9 with TRBJ1-4, with no clear D. The CDR3 is made up of 12 amino acids. Trimming cost V 2 bases and J 8 bases, with 6 bases left between them. Germline CDR1 is SEHNR and CDR2 is FQNEAQ (reference sequence). The CDR3 nucleotides are TGTGCCAGCAGCTTATTGGTGGAAAAACTGTTTTTT. Translated, it gives CASSLLVEKLFF.

This rearrangement joins TRBV5-1 to TRBJ1-2; TRBD1 matches at 7 bases. Germline CDR1 reads SGHRS; CDR2 reads YFSETQ. V lost 0 bases and J lost 13; bases outside the gene matches: 3. The CDR3 has 11 amino acids. The CDR3 sequence: CASSLGQGSTF. CDR3 sequence (DNA): TGCGCCAGCAGCTTGGGACAGGGATCCACCTTC.

This chain links TRBV4-1 with TRBJ1-6, with D possibly TRBD1 on 6 matching bases. Germline-derived CDR1 and CDR2 are MGHRA and YSYEKL. Trimming removed 0 bases at V and 9 bases at J, with 9 bases between. The CDR3 runs to 14 residues. The CDR3 DNA follows: TGCGCCAGCAGCCAAGAAACAGGGTTTTCACCCCTCCACTTT. Its translation is CASSQETGFSPLHF.

This CDR3 reads CASSPQVGATDTQYF. CDR3 bases: TGTGCCAGCTCACCACAAGTAGGGGCCACAGATACGCAGTATTTT. The chain carries TRBV18 and TRBJ2-3, with a weak D call TRBD1 (5 bases). The V and J ends lost 1 base and 2 bases respectively, with 10 bases between them. CDR1 and CDR2 (germline): KGHSH, LQKENI. The length of the CDR3 is 15 residues.

The rearrangement joins TRBV10-3 to TRBJ2-1; the D gene is possibly TRBD2 (6 bases). The V end lost 6 bases, the J end lost 5 bases, and 17 bases lay between the germline ends. The CDR3 is made up of 15 amino acids. Germline-derived CDR1 and CDR2 are ENHRY and SYGVKD. In nucleotides, the CDR3 is TGTGCCATCAGCCCGGGGCGGGGAAAAGACAATGAGCAGTTCTTC. It is translated as CAISPGRGKDNEQFF.

The chain joins TRBV10-1 to TRBJ2-3; D possibly corresponds to TRBD1 (6 bases). Germline V CDR1 and CDR2: WNHNN, SYGVQD (reference sequence). V lost 7 bases to trimming and J lost 0 bases, with 11 bases between them. CDR3 length equals 14 residues. The CDR3 DNA sequence: TGCGCCAGCACTAGGGACATTAGCACAGATACGCAGTATTTT. The encoded protein is CASTRDISTDTQYF.

This chain joins TRBV4-1 and TRBJ2-1; weak D call: TRBD2 (6 bases). This CDR3 comprises 13 residues. The V gene lost 1 base and the J gene lost 8 bases, with 9 bases spanning the gap. Germline V CDR1 and CDR2: MGHRA, YSYEKL. The CDR3 loop is CASSQGGGYEQFF. The CDR3 DNA sequence: TGCGCCAGCAGCCAAGGTGGAGGGTATGAGCAGTTCTTC.

The J gene is TRBJ1-4, the V gene TRBV25-1; D not resolved. Trimming removed 5 bases from V and 0 bases from J, with 10 bases in between. From germline, CDR1 is MGHDK and CDR2 SYGVNS. CDR3 length equals 15 residues. This CDR3 is CASSPPRATNEKLFF. In DNA form, the CDR3 reads TGTGCCAGCAGTCCACCCCGTGCAACTAATGAAAAACTGTTTTTT.